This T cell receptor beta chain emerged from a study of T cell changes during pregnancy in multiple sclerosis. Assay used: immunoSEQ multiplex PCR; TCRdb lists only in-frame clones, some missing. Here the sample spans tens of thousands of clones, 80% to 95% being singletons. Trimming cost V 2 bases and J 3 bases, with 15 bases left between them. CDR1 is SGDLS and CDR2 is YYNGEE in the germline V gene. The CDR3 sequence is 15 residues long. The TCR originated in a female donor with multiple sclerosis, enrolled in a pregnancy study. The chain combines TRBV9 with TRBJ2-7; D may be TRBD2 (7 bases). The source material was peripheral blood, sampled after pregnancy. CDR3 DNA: TGTGCCAGCAGCGTGACGGGGGGCAGCGTCTACGAGCAGTACTTC. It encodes CASSVTGGSVYEQYF. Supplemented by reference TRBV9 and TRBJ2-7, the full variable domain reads DSGVTQTPKHLITATGQRVTLRCSPRSGDLSVYWYQQSLDQGLQFLIQYYNGEERAKGNILERFSAQQFPDLHSELNLSSLELGDSALYFCASSVTGGSVYEQYFGPGTRLTVT.